This TCR beta chain was documented in a study of blood T cell repertoires in COVID-19. Study background: Acute-phase and convalescent COVID-19 samples originated in the United States, Italy and Spain. From T cells, B-cell-depleted T cells, or PBMCs came the material, which was cDNA or gDNA.

As processed by the authors: Estimates of nucleated cell counts were drawn from the amplification of reference gene primers. The data were produced by immunoSEQ multiplex PCR, yet TCRdb's version contains in-frame clones alone and is incomplete. The D gene and trimming were derived from the DNA, and the V and J assignments and clone size from that table. The repertoire includes hundreds of thousands of clones, approximately 84% of them detected once, and around 0.98% sits in the top ten. V lost 2 bases to trimming and J lost 5 bases, with 15 bases between them. The CDR3 consists of 15 residues. Germline assignment: CDR1 KGHSH and CDR2 LQKENI.

This TCR came from a man between 40 and 49 years old with acute or convalescent COVID-19. V is TRBV18 and J is TRBJ2-5; D may be TRBD2 (6 bases). Sample: peripheral blood. This chain's CDR3 is CASSPIGGPQETQYF. Written as DNA, the CDR3 is TGTGCCAGCTCACCAATCGGGGGTCCCCAGGAGACCCAGTACTTC.